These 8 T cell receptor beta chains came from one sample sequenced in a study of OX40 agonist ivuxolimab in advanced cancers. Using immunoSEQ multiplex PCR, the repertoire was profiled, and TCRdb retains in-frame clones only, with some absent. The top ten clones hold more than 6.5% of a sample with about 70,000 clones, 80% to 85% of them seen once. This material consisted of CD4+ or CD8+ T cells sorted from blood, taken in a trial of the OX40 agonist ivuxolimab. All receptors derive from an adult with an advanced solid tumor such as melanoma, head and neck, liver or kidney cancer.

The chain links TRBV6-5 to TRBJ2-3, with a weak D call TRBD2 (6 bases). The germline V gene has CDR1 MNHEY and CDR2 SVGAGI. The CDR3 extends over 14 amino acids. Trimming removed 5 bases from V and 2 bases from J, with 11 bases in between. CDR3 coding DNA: TGTGCCAGCAGTGAACTAGCTTTCACAGATACGCAGTATTTT. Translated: CASSELAFTDTQYF.

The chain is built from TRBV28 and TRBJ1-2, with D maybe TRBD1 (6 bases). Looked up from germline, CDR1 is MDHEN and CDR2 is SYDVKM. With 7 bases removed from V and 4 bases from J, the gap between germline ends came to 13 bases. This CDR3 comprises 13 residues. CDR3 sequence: CASNPGEVYGYTF. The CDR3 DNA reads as TGTGCCAGCAACCCAGGGGAGGTCTATGGCTACACCTTC.

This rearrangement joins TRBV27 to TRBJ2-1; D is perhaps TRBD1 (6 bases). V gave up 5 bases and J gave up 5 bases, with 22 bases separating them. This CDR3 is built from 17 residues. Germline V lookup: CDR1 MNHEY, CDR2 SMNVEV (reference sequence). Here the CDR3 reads CASSPYSQGYQNNEQFF. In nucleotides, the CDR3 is TGTGCCAGCAGTCCCTACTCACAGGGTTATCAGAACAATGAGCAGTTCTTC.

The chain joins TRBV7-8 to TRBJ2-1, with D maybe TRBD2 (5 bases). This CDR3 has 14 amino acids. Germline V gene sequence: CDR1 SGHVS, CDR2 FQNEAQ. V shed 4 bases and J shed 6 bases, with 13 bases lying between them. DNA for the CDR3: TGTGCCAGCAGCTCCCGCGAGCGGAGCAATGAGCAGTTCTTC. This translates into CASSSRERSNEQFF. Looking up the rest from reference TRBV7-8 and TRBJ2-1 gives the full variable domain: GAGVSQSPRYKVAKRGQDVALRCDPISGHVSLFWYQQALGQGPEFLTYFQNEAQLDKSGLPSDRFFAERPEGSVSTLKIQRTQQEDSAVYLCASSSRERSNEQFFGPGTRLTVL.

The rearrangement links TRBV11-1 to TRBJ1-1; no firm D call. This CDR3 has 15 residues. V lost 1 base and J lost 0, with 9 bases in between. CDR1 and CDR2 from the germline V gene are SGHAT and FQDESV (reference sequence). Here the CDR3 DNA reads TGTGCCAGCAGCTTAGAAACGGGTGTGAACACTGAAGCTTTCTTT. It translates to CASSLETGVNTEAFF.

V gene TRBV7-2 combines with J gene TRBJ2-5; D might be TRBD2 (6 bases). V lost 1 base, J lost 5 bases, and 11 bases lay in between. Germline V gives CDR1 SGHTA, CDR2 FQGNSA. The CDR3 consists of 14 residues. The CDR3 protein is CASSLGAAGETQYF. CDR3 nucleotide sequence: TGTGCCAGCAGCTTAGGAGCCGCGGGGGAGACCCAGTACTTC.

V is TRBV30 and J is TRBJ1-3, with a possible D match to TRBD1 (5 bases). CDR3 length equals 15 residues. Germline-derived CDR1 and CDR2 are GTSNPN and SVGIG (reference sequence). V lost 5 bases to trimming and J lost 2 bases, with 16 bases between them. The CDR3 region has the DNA TGTGCCTGGGGAAGCCAGGGCTCGGCTGGAAACACCATATATTTT. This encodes CAWGSQGSAGNTIYF.

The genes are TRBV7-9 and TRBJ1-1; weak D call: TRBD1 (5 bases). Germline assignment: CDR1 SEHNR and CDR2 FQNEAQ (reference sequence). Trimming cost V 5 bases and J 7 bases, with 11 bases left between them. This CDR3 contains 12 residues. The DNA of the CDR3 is TGTGCCAGCAGCCCAGACAGCAATGAAGCTTTCTTT. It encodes CASSPDSNEAFF.